This T cell receptor beta chain was recovered during a study of shared clonotypes between healthy human individuals. On the study more broadly: Ranging from 18 to 49 in age, donors were a couple of women and three men.

The assay was immunoSEQ multiplex PCR, and TCRdb's table has in-frame clones only and misses some. The profile shows about 660,000 clones, about 74% of them singletons. In regard to this clone: The antigen is unknown.

Naive CD4+ cells were CD45RA-selected; the remaining cells were memory. Germline loops: CDR1 MDHEN, CDR2 SYDVKM. The CDR3 runs 16 residues. The trim removed 4 bases at V and 2 bases at J, leaving 9 bases unmatched. Regarding the study as a whole: A generally larger estimated richness was seen in naive subsets than in memory subsets.

The specimen was memory CD4+ T cells sorted from blood. Stated subset: CD45RA-negative fraction. The rearrangement joins TRBV28 to TRBJ2-7; 9 positions match TRBD1. The origin of this receptor is a woman in her twenties or thirties in good health. The CDR3 DNA is TGTGCCAGCAGTTATACCGGGACAGGGTTTCCCTACGAGCAGTACTTC. It encodes CASSYTGTGFPYEQYF.